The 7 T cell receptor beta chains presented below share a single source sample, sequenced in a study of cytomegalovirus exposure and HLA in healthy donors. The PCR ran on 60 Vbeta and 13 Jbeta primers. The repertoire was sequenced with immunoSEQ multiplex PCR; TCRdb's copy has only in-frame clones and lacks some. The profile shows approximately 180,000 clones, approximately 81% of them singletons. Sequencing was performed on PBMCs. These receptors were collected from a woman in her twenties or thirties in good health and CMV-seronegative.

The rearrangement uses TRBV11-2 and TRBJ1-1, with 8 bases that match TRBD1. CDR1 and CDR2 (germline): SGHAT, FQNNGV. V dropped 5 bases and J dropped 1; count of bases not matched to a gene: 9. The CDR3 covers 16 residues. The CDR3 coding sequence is TGTGCCAGCAGCGTAGGACCCCAGGGGGCGAACACTGAAGCTTTCTTT. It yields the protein CASSVGPQGANTEAFF.

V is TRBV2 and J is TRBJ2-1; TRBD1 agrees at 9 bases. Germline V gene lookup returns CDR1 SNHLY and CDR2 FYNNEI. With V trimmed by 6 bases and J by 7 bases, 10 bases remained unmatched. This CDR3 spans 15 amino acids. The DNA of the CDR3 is TGTGCCAGCAGGGGACAGGGTGTAATAGAGAATGAGCAGTTCTTC. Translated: CASRGQGVIENEQFF. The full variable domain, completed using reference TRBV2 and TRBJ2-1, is EPEVTQTPSHQVTQMGQEVILRCVPISNHLYFYWYRQILGQKVEFLVSFYNNEISEKSEIFDDQFSVERPDGSNFTLKIRSTKLEDSAMYFCASRGQGVIENEQFFGPGTRLTVL.

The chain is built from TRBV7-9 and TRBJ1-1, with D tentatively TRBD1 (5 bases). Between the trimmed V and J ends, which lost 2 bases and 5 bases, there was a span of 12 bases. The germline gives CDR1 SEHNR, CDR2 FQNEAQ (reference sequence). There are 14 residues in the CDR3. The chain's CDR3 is CASSLKGRGTEAFF. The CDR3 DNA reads TGTGCCAGCAGCTTAAAGGGTCGGGGGACTGAAGCTTTCTTT.

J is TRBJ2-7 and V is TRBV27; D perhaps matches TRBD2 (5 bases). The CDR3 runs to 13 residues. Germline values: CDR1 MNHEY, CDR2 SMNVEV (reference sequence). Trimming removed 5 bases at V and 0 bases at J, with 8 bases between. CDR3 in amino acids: CASSPGISYEQYF. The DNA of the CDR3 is TGTGCCAGCAGTCCGGGGATCTCCTACGAGCAGTACTTC.

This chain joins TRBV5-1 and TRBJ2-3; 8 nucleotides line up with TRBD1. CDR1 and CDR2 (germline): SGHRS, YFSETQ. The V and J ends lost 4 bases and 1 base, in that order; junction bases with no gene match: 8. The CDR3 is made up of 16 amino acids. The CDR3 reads CASSPQGGVGTDTQYF. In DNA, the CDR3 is TGCGCCAGCAGCCCACAGGGGGGAGTGGGCACAGATACGCAGTATTTT.

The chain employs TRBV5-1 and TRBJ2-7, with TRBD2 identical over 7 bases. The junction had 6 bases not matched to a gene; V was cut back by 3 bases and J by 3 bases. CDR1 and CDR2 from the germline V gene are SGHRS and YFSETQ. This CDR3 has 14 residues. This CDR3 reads CASSSGGWDYEQYF. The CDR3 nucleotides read TGCGCCAGCAGCTCGGGGGGTTGGGACTACGAGCAGTACTTC. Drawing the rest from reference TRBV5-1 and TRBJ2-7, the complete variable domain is KAGVTQTPRYLIKTRGQQVTLSCSPISGHRSVSWYQQTPGQGLQFLFEYFSETQRNKGNFPGRFSGRQFSNSRSEMNVSTLELGDSALYLCASSSGGWDYEQYFGPGTRLTVT.

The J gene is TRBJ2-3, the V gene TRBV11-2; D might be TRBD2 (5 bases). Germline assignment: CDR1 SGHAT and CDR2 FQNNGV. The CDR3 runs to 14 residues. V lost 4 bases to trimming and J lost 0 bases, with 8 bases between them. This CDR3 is CASSSRTSTDTQYF. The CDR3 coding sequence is TGTGCCAGCAGCTCCCGGACTAGCACAGATACGCAGTATTTT.